This TCR beta chain was sequenced in a study of control samples from healthy donors and cancer patients. Germline V gives CDR1 SGHRS, CDR2 YFSETQ. This CDR3 is 17 amino acids long. The V end was cut by 4 bases, the J end by 3 bases, with 22 bases between. Assay used: immunoSEQ multiplex PCR; TCRdb lists only in-frame clones, some missing. Altogether more than 45,000 clones are present, around 93% being singletons, with the ten largest covering around 0.9%. The chain employs TRBV5-1 and TRBJ1-1; tentatively, D is TRBD1 (5 bases). Sequencing was performed on PBMCs. This receptor was taken from a man aged 25 to 40 with colorectal cancer. CDR3 loop: CASSLQIASMGDTEAFF. CDR3 DNA: TGCGCCAGCAGCCTCCAAATAGCCTCCATGGGGGACACTGAAGCTTTCTTT.